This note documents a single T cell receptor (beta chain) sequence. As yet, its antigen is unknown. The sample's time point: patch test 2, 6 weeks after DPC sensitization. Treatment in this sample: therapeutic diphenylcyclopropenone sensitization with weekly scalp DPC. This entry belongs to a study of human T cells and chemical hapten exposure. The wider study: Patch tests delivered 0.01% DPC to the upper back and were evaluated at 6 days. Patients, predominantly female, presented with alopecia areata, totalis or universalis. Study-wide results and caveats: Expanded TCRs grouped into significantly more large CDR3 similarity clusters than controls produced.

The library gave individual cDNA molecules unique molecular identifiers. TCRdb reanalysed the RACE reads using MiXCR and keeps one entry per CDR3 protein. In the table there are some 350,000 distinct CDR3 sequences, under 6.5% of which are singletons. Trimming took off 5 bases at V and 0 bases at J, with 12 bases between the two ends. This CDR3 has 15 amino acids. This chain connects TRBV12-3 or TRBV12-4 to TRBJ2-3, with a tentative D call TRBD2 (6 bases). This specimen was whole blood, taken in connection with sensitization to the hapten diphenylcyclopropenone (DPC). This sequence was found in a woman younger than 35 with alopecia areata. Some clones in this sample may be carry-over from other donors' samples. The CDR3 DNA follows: TGTGCCAGCAGTACCTCGGGGACTAGCACAGATACGCAGTATTTT. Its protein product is CASSTSGTSTDTQYF.